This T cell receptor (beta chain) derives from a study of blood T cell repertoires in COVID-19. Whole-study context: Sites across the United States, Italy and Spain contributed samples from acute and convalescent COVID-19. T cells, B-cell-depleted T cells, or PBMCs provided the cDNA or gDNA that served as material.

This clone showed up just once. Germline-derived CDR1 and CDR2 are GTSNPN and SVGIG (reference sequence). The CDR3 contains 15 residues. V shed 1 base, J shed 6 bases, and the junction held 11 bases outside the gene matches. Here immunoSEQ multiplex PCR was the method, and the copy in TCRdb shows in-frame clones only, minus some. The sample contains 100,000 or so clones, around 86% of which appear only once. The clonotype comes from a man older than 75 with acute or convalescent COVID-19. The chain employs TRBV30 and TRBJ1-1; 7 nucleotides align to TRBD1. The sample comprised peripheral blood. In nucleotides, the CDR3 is TGTGCCTGGAGTGCAGGACTACAGGGGTTGGCTGAAGCTTTCTTT. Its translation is CAWSAGLQGLAEAFF. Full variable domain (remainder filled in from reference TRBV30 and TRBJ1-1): SQTIHQWPATLVQPVGSPLSLECTVEGTSNPNLYWYRQAAGRGLQLLFYSVGIGQISSEVPQNLSASRPQDRQFILSSKKLLLSDSGFYLCAWSAGLQGLAEAFFGQGTRLTVV.